The 10 T cell receptor beta chains in this list originate from one sample, sequenced in a study of response to subunit inactivated influenza vaccine. TCRdb recomputed calls from the RT-PCR reads with MiXCR, one row per CDR3 protein. Here the sample spans under 950,000 distinct CDR3 sequences, 21% being singletons. The material was PBMCs from blood, obtained roughly 5 days after vaccination. All receptors derive from a man aged 50-60 years who received an inactivated influenza vaccine.

The chain has TRBV27 and TRBJ2-1; TRBD2 matches 12 bases. From germline, CDR1 is MNHEY and CDR2 SMNVEV (reference sequence). CDR3 length: 15 amino acids. The V segment lost 4 bases and the J segment 7 bases; nucleotides outside the gene matches: 5. This CDR3 reads CASSWGTSGLNEQFF. The CDR3 DNA reads TGTGCCAGCAGTTGGGGGACTAGCGGGTTGAATGAGCAGTTCTTC.

CDR3: CASSLVASPLLSYEQYF. The CDR3 DNA is TGCGCCAGCAGCTTGGTGGCTAGTCCCCTACTTTCCTACGAGCAGTACTTC. The rearrangement uses TRBV5-1 and TRBJ2-7; D is unresolved. The CDR3 totals 17 residues. Deletions cut 0 bases from V and 1 base from J, with 17 bases between. The germline CDR1 and CDR2 sequences are SGHRS and YFSETQ.

The V and J genes are TRBV29-1 and TRBJ2-7; 12 bases map to TRBD1. This CDR3 is built from 17 residues. The V segment lost 5 bases and the J segment 0 bases; nucleotides outside the gene matches: 11. The germline V gene encodes CDR1 SQVTM and CDR2 ANQGSEA. CDR3 protein: CSVTRDRGPYLSYEQYF. CDR3 nucleotides: TGCAGCGTTACCCGGGACAGGGGGCCTTACCTCTCCTACGAGCAGTACTTC.

The V and J genes are TRBV12-3 or TRBV12-4 and TRBJ1-1; D is perhaps TRBD1 (5 bases). The CDR3 runs to 15 residues. Trimming stripped 3 bases from V and 0 bases from J, with 11 bases between. CDR3 DNA sequence: TGTGCCAGCAGTTTGGCAGGGCTGCTGAACACTGAAGCTTTCTTT. This codes for CASSLAGLLNTEAFF.

J is TRBJ1-2 and V is TRBV10-3; no clear D. The germline CDR1 and CDR2 sequences are ENHRY and SYGVKD. V was clipped by 0 bases and J by 6 bases, with 8 bases between them. The CDR3 totals 13 residues. The CDR3 coding sequence is TGTGCCATCAGTGAGTCGCTGGAGGATGGCTACACCTTC. It specifies CAISESLEDGYTF.

The chain has TRBV7-3 and TRBJ2-1; 8 bases line up with TRBD1. Germline values: CDR1 SGHTA, CDR2 FQGTGA. The CDR3 has 13 amino acids. Germline trimming cut 3 bases from V and 8 bases from J; bases unmatched to any gene: 3. Here the CDR3 reads CASSFTGGDEQFF. The DNA for the CDR3 is TGTGCCAGCAGCTTCACAGGGGGTGATGAGCAGTTCTTC.

The J gene is TRBJ1-2, the V gene TRBV20-1; unclear D gene. V was cut by 8 bases and J by 3 bases, with 16 bases left in between. The CDR3 has 13 residues. Germline V gene lookup returns CDR1 DFQATT and CDR2 SNEGSKA (reference sequence). DNA for the CDR3: TGCAGTACGAGACCAATTGGAGACTATGGCTACACCTTC. Its translation: CSTRPIGDYGYTF.

The chain recombines TRBV4-3 with TRBJ1-2; 9 nucleotides line up with TRBD1. V gave up 0 bases and J gave up 4 bases; unmatched junction bases: 3. The germline gives CDR1 LGHNA, CDR2 YSLEER. CDR3 length equals 15 residues. The chain's CDR3 is CASSQDGTGTYGYTF. The CDR3 DNA is TGCGCCAGCAGCCAAGATGGGACAGGGACCTATGGCTACACCTTC.

This clonotype was picked up a small number of times. The chain joins TRBV9 to TRBJ2-7, with a possible D match to TRBD1 (7 bases). The germline gives CDR1 SGDLS, CDR2 YYNGEE. The CDR3 is made up of 15 amino acids. Trimming cost V 3 bases and J 5 bases, with 18 bases left between them. This CDR3 is CASSGAGQLSDEQYF. CDR3 in DNA: TGTGCCAGCAGCGGGGCGGGACAGCTTAGCGACGAGCAGTACTTC.

V usage is TRBV7-9 and J usage is TRBJ2-5; 9 bases are shared with TRBD1. The germline CDR1 and CDR2 sequences are SEHNR and FQNEAQ (reference sequence). This CDR3 region has 15 residues. The J segment lost 4 bases and the V segment lost 5 bases, leaving 8 bases of the junction unmatched. CDR3: CASSPLGQGGETQYF. CDR3 nucleotide sequence: TGTGCCAGCAGCCCACTGGGACAGGGAGGAGAGACCCAGTACTTC. The whole variable domain, remainder taken from reference TRBV7-9 and TRBJ2-5, is DTGVSQNPRHKITKRGQNVTFRCDPISEHNRLYWYRQTLGQGPEFLTYFQNEAQLEKSRLLSDRFSAERPKGSFSTLEIQRTEQGDSAMYLCASSPLGQGGETQYFGPGTRLLVL.